This T cell receptor beta chain was retrieved from a study of beta chain features in type 1 diabetes. Findings and limits, study-wide: Moderately but significantly shorter TCRB CDR3s were found in Type 1 diabetes patients in all four CD4+ subsets. The naive, central memory and Treg TCRB repertoires showed an apparent similarity that was greater among patients than among healthy donors. VDJ junctions from patients with type 1 diabetes contained fewer insertions and more deletions.

The CDR3 spans 15 residues. V was trimmed by 4 bases and J by 2 bases, leaving 16 bases between them. Germline assignment: CDR1 SQVTM and CDR2 ANQGSEA. A word on this clone: Its antigen is undetermined.

The whole isolated RNA underwent reverse transcription, so sequencing captured expressed TCRB transcripts. The table came from immunoSEQ multiplex PCR; TCRdb's copy has only in-frame clones and leaves some out. This sample yields roughly 100,000 clones, of which 25% to 35% are seen a single time; more than 0.45% belongs to the top ten. Specimen: central memory CD4+ T cells from blood. The origin of this receptor is a woman aged 18-35 years with type 1 diabetes. The rearrangement links TRBV29-1 to TRBJ2-3, with a possible D match to TRBD1 (5 bases). CDR3 in DNA: TGCAGCGTTGTGAGGCAGGGAAATCCCACAGATACGCAGTATTTT. Amino acids: CSVVRQGNPTDTQYF.